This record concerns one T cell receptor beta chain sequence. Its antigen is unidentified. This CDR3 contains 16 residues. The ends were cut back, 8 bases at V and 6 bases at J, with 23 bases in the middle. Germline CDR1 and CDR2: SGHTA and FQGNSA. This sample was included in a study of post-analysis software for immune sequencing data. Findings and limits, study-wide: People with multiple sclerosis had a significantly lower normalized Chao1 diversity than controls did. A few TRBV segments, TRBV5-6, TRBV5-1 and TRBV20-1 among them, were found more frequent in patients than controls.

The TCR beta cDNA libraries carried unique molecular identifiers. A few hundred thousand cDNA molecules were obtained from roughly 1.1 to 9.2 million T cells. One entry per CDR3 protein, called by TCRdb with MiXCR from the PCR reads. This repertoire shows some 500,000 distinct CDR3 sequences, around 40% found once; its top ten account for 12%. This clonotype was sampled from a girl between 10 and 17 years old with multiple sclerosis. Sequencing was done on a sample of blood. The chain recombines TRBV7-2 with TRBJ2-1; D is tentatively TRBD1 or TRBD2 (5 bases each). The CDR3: CASDSGWGSVRNEQFF. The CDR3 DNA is TGTGCCAGCGATTCGGGATGGGGGTCGGTGCGCAATGAGCAGTTCTTC.